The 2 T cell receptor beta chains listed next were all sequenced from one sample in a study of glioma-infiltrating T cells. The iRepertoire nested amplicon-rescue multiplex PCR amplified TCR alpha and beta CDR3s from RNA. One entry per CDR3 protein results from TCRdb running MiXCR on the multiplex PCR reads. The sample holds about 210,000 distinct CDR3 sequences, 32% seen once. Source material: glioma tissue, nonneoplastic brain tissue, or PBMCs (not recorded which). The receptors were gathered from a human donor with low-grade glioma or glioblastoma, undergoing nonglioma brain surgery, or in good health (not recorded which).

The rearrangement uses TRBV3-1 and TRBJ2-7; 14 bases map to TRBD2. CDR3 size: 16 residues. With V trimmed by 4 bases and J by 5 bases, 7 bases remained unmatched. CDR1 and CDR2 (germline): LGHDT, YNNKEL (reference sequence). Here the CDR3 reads CASSPTSGRAENEQYF. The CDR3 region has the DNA TGTGCCAGCAGCCCGACTAGCGGGAGGGCCGAGAACGAGCAGTACTTC.

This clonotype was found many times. The CDR3 reads CSARYSGRASYEQYF. The CDR3, as DNA: TGCAGTGCTAGATACAGCGGGAGGGCCTCCTACGAGCAGTACTTC. This chain connects TRBV20-1 to TRBJ2-7, with 10 bases lining up with TRBD2. The CDR3 totals 15 residues. CDR1 and CDR2 from the germline V gene are DFQATT and SNEGSKA (reference sequence). After removal of 2 bases from V and 0 bases from J, the junction contained 4 bases not matched to a gene.